This entry is about one TCR beta chain. These data belong to a study of blood T cell repertoires in COVID-19. The overall study: T cells, B-cell-depleted T cells, or PBMCs provided the cDNA or gDNA that served as material.

Sequenced by immunoSEQ multiplex PCR; TCRdb stores in-frame clones only, minus some. The table shows roughly 42,000 clones, with around 87% occurring only once. The CDR3 length is 12 residues. Germline CDR1 is LGHDT and CDR2 is YNNKEL (reference sequence). Trimming cost V 5 bases and J 5 bases, with 9 bases left between them. The sequence was collected from a man aged 25 to 40 with active or convalescent COVID-19. This sequence joins TRBV3-1 (or the pseudogene TRBV3-2) and TRBJ2-5; the D is unclear. Sequencing input: peripheral blood. CDR3: CASSFIGETQYF. The DNA of the CDR3 is TGTGCCAGCAGCTTCATCGGGGAGACCCAGTACTTC.